The 17 T cell receptor beta chains below come from one sample, sequenced in a study of cytomegalovirus exposure and HLA in healthy donors. Generated by immunoSEQ multiplex PCR, the TCRdb table keeps only in-frame clones and is missing some. The sample yields 150,000 to 200,000 clones, less than 90% seen once. Sequences were obtained from PBMCs. These receptors came from a woman in her 30s in good health and CMV-seronegative.

The chain couples TRBV25-1 to TRBJ1-4; tentative D call: TRBD1 (6 bases). V dropped 2 bases and J dropped 4 bases, with 20 bases sitting between them. CDR3 length: 18 amino acids. Germline loops: CDR1 MGHDK, CDR2 SYGVNS. As DNA, the CDR3 is TGTGCCAGCAGTGAAAAAGGCAGGGGCCCTGATTTTAATGAAAAACTGTTTTTT. Translated: CASSEKGRGPDFNEKLFF.

The chain couples TRBV5-1 to TRBJ2-1, with 10 bases identical to TRBD1. This CDR3 region has 14 residues. The germline V gene has CDR1 SGHRS and CDR2 YFSETQ. V was pared by 2 bases and J by 8 bases, with 4 bases of the junction left unmatched. The CDR3 sequence: CASSLSTGGHEQFF. As DNA, the CDR3 is TGCGCCAGCAGCTTATCGACAGGGGGCCATGAGCAGTTCTTC. Full variable domain (outside the CDR3, taken from reference TRBV5-1 and TRBJ2-1): KAGVTQTPRYLIKTRGQQVTLSCSPISGHRSVSWYQQTPGQGLQFLFEYFSETQRNKGNFPGRFSGRQFSNSRSEMNVSTLELGDSALYLCASSLSTGGHEQFFGPGTRLTVL.

The J gene is TRBJ2-7, the V gene TRBV9; TRBD2 aligns across 11 bases. The CDR3 extends over 15 amino acids. V was pared by 3 bases and J by 0 bases, with 2 bases of the junction left unmatched. CDR1 and CDR2 from the germline V gene are SGDLS and YYNGEE. The CDR3 region has the DNA TGTGCCAGCAGCGATGGGACTAGCGGCTCCTACGAGCAGTACTTC. Translated, it gives CASSDGTSGSYEQYF.

The rearrangement joins TRBV6-5 to TRBJ2-7; 8 positions match TRBD2. CDR3 length equals 13 residues. The junction had 9 bases not matched to a gene; V was cut back by 5 bases and J by 9 bases. Germline values: CDR1 MNHEY, CDR2 SVGAGI. The chain's CDR3 is CASSESDSGGQYF. Written as DNA, the CDR3 is TGTGCCAGCAGTGAATCGGACAGCGGGGGGCAGTACTTC.

The V gene is TRBV6-1, the J gene TRBJ2-2; perhaps TRBD2 as D (5 bases). Trimming took off 8 bases at V and 7 bases at J, with 17 bases between the two ends. CDR3 size: 14 residues. Germline loops: CDR1 MNHNS, CDR2 SASEGT. The DNA for the CDR3 is TGTGCCAGCTGGAAGACCTTTGGAGGCGGGGAGCTGTTTTTT. This translates into CASWKTFGGGELFF.

The table lists this clone with a count of one. The rearrangement links TRBV6-6 to TRBJ1-1; 8 bases fit TRBD1. The germline V gene encodes CDR1 MNHNY and CDR2 SVGAGI (reference sequence). The trim removed 7 bases at V and 0 bases at J, leaving 10 bases unmatched. The CDR3 has 16 amino acids. CDR3 DNA sequence: TGTGCCAGCACCAAAAGGACAGGGACTATGAACACTGAAGCTTTCTTT. Protein product: CASTKRTGTMNTEAFF.

This clone has only one observation. The rearrangement uses TRBV6-5 and TRBJ2-7; 9 bases match TRBD1. V shed 0 bases, J shed 2 bases, and the junction held 2 bases outside the gene matches. Germline CDR1 is MNHEY and CDR2 is SVGAGI. The CDR3 is 15 amino acids. CDR3 nucleotides: TGTGCCAGCAGTTACTCGGGACAGGGAACCTACGAGCAGTACTTC. Translating it yields CASSYSGQGTYEQYF.

The chain uses TRBV5-1 and TRBJ2-1, with D perhaps matching TRBD2 (6 bases). The CDR3 is made up of 16 amino acids. Trimming pared 4 bases from V and 0 bases from J, leaving 14 bases between. Per the germline V gene, CDR1 is SGHRS and CDR2 is YFSETQ. This CDR3 reads CASSGGLAPSYNEQFF. Written as DNA, the CDR3 is TGCGCCAGCAGCGGGGGGTTGGCCCCCTCCTACAATGAGCAGTTCTTC.

J is TRBJ2-7 and V is TRBV6-1; D not resolved. Trimming stripped 2 bases from V and 6 bases from J, with 11 bases between. The CDR3 length is 13 residues. Germline V gene lookup returns CDR1 MNHNS and CDR2 SASEGT. CDR3 sequence (DNA): TGTGCCAGCAGTGAAATTAGAACGGCCGAGCAGTACTTC. Its translation: CASSEIRTAEQYF.

The V call is TRBV4-3, the J call TRBJ2-3, with 7 bases lining up with TRBD1. Germline V gives CDR1 LGHNA, CDR2 YSLEER. V trimming: 0 bases; J trimming: 6 bases; junction bases outside the gene matches: 6. The CDR3 runs to 15 residues. DNA for the CDR3: TGCGCCAGCAGCCAAGATAGGGACAGTAGGGATACGCAGTATTTT. Residues: CASSQDRDSRDTQYF.

CDR3 bases: TGTGCCAGCAGCGCGAGTGGACTAGCGGTCGAGCAGTACTTC. Encoded protein: CASSASGLAVEQYF. The chain combines TRBV9 with TRBJ2-7; 10 bases line up with TRBD2. J gave up 6 bases and V 3 bases, and 6 bases lay outside the gene matches. CDR1 SGDLS and CDR2 YYNGEE come from the germline V gene. The CDR3 sequence is 14 residues long.

The chain carries TRBV5-1 and TRBJ2-7; D remains unclear. Deletions cut 0 bases from V and 6 bases from J, with 16 bases between. The length of the CDR3 is 15 residues. Germline CDR1 SGHRS, CDR2 YFSETQ. CDR3: CASSLDLLYVTEQYF. The CDR3 nucleotides are TGCGCCAGCAGCTTGGATTTACTCTATGTTACCGAGCAGTACTTC.

The gene calls are TRBV13 and TRBJ2-1, with D possibly TRBD1 on 6 matching bases. This CDR3 comprises 17 residues. CDR1 PRHDT and CDR2 FYEKMQ come from the germline V gene (reference sequence). Deletions cut 1 base from V and 0 bases from J, with 13 bases between. CDR3 bases: TGTGCCAGCAGCTTAGAAGGGGGATTGAGCTCCTACAATGAGCAGTTCTTC. Amino acid sequence: CASSLEGGLSSYNEQFF.

The V gene is TRBV11-3, the J gene TRBJ2-1; no clear D gene. The CDR3 spans 13 residues. The V gene's germline CDR1 is SGHNT and CDR2 YENEEA. Trimming removed 2 bases from V and 5 bases from J, with 7 bases in between. This chain's CDR3 is CASSLWGNNEQFF. The CDR3 DNA reads as TGTGCCAGCAGCTTATGGGGAAACAATGAGCAGTTCTTC.

V is TRBV27 and J is TRBJ1-2, with TRBD1 as a possible D gene (6 bases). V lost 6 bases and J 8 bases, leaving 19 bases between the germline ends. The CDR3 has 14 amino acids. Germline CDR1 is MNHEY and CDR2 is SMNVEV (reference sequence). In DNA form, the CDR3 reads TGTGCCAGCAGCGAAGGGGGGTTCGTCGGGGGCTACACCTTC. As protein: CASSEGGFVGGYTF.

This chain joins TRBV6-1 and TRBJ1-5; no clear D. The CDR3 is made up of 14 amino acids. Germline V CDR1 and CDR2: MNHNS, SASEGT. V shed 0 bases and J shed 4 bases, with 7 bases lying between them. CDR3 sequence reads: CASSEASENQPQHF. The CDR3 DNA is TGTGCCAGCAGTGAAGCTTCGGAGAATCAGCCCCAGCATTTT.

This rearrangement joins TRBV7-8 to TRBJ1-2; D unresolved. The V gene lost 3 bases and the J gene lost 6 bases, with 11 bases spanning the gap. Germline V gene lookup returns CDR1 SGHVS and CDR2 FQNEAQ. The CDR3 consists of 13 residues. For the CDR3, the DNA is TGTGCCAGCAGCTTTGCGGGTTCTGATGGCTACACCTTC. As protein: CASSFAGSDGYTF.